This TCR beta chain comes out of a study of Ad26.COV2.S vaccination and SARS-CoV-2 variants. Study-level information: The donor was enrolled in the Ad26.COV2.S arm of the COV1001 trial.

Study observations and caveats: Placebo recipients had lower spike-specific TCR breadth than vaccine recipients.

Points on this clone: Its specificity is not known.

TCRdb's table, derived via immunoSEQ multiplex PCR, lists solely in-frame clones and lacks some. Among over 450,000 clones listed, about 88% were seen once. Treatment indicated: some 19 received Ad26.COV2.S at low or high dose, single or two shots; about five received placebo; per-sample allocation not given. Samples came from day 63 after the first vaccine or placebo injection. Wuhan-strain SARS-CoV-2 spike was expressed by the Ad26 vector that made up the vaccine. Germline CDR1 is MDHEN and CDR2 is SYDVKM. J lost 3 bases, V lost 6 bases, and 5 bases had no gene match. This CDR3 has 15 amino acids. The sequenced sample was peripheral blood, obtained in a trial of Ad26.COV2.S vaccine versus placebo. The gene calls are TRBV28 and TRBJ2-6; 7 nucleotides align to TRBD2. The source of this sequence is a person aged 18-60 years who received the Ad26.COV2.S COVID-19 vaccine or a placebo. The CDR3 spells CASSRGLVGANVLTF. The CDR3 coding sequence is TGTGCCAGCAGCCGCGGACTAGTTGGGGCCAACGTCCTGACTTTC.